This T cell receptor (beta chain) was identified during a study of OX40 agonist ivuxolimab in advanced cancers. Study in general: The dose-escalation cohort was roughly 84% male, with a mean age of about 60 years, ranging roughly 20 to 80.

This CDR3 contains 12 residues. CDR1 and CDR2 (germline): MGHDK, SYGVNS. Losses at the gene ends were 7 bases for V and 8 bases for J; bases not matched to a gene: 5. Measured with immunoSEQ multiplex PCR; TCRdb has only the in-frame clones, and not every one. Of some 61,000 clones in the sample, 60% to 80% are singletons; the top ten hold 1.6%. This sequence joins TRBV25-1 and TRBJ2-1, with 7 positions matching TRBD1. The receptor comes from an adult with an advanced solid tumor such as melanoma, head and neck, liver or kidney cancer. Sample: CD4+ or CD8+ T cells sorted from blood, taken in a trial of the OX40 agonist ivuxolimab. The CDR3 sequence: CASTDRVDEQFF. The CDR3 bases are TGTGCCAGCACAGACAGGGTCGATGAGCAGTTCTTC.